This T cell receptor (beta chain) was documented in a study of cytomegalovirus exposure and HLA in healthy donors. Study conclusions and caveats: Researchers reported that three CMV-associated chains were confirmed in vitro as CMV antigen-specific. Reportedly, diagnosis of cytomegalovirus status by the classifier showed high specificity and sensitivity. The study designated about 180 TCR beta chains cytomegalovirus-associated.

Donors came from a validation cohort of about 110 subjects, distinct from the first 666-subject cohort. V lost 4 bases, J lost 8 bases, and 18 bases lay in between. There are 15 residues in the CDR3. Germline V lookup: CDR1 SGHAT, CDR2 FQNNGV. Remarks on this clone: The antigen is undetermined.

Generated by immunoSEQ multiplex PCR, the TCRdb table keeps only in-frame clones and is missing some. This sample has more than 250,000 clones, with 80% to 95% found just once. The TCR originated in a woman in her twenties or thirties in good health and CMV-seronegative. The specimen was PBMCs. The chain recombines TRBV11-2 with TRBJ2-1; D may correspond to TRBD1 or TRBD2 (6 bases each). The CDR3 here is CASSSGAGPTDEQFF. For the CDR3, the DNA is TGTGCCAGCAGCTCAGGGGCGGGACCAACGGATGAGCAGTTCTTC.